This TCR beta chain is from a study of radiotherapy plus CTLA-4 blockade in lung cancer. Study-wide background: Objective responses were observed in 15% to 20% of patients, and disease control was achieved by just over 30%. Study outcomes and limitations: TCR clones from tumors expanded in blood after radiotherapy plus ipilimumab.

On this clone: Its antigen is not identified.

V dropped 3 bases and J dropped 2 bases, with 13 bases sitting between them. Per the germline V gene, CDR1 is SGHRS and CDR2 is YFSETQ. This CDR3 comprises 15 residues. Profiled with immunoSEQ multiplex PCR; TCRdb holds only in-frame clones, not every one. Of under 90,000 clones in the sample, more than 70% were seen once. This chain links TRBV5-1 with TRBJ2-3, with D possibly TRBD2 on 5 matching bases. This TCR was recovered from a human donor with non-small cell lung cancer that progressed on radiotherapy plus ipilimumab. The specimen was peripheral blood, collected from a patient treated with radiotherapy plus ipilimumab. This chain's CDR3 is CASSSTAEPTDTQYF. DNA for the CDR3: TGCGCCAGCAGCTCTACAGCGGAACCCACAGATACGCAGTATTTT.